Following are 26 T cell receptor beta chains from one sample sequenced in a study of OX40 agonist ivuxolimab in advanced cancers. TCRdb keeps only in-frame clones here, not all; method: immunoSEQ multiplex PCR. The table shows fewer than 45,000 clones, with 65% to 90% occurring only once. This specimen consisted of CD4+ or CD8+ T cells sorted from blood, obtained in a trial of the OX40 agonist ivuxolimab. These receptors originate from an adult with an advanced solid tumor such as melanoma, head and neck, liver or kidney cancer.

The CDR3 protein is CASSIGGVNTEAFF. DNA for the CDR3: TGTGCCAGTAGTATTGGGGGGGTTAACACTGAAGCTTTCTTT. The chain joins TRBV19 to TRBJ1-1; TRBD1 might be the D (5 bases). Germline V CDR1 and CDR2: LNHDA, SQIVND (reference sequence). V shed 3 bases and J shed 2 bases, with 10 bases lying between them. The CDR3 is made up of 14 amino acids.

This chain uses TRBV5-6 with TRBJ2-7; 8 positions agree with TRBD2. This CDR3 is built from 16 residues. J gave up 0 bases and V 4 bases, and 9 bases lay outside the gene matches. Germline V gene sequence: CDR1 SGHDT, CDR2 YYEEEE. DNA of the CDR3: TGTGCCAGCAGCCTGACAGCGGGAGAGCTCTCCTACGAGCAGTACTTC. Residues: CASSLTAGELSYEQYF.

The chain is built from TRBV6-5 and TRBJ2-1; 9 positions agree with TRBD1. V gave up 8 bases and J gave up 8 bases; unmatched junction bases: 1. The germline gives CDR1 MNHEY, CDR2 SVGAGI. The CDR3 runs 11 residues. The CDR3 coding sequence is TGTGCCAGCCGACAGGGGGATGAGCAGTTCTTC. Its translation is CASRQGDEQFF.

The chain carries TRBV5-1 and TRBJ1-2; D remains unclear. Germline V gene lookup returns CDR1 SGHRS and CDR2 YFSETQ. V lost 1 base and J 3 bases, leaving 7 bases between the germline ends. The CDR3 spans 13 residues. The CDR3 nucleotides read TGCGCCAGCAGCTTGTGGGTCGACTATGGCTACACCTTC. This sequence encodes CASSLWVDYGYTF.

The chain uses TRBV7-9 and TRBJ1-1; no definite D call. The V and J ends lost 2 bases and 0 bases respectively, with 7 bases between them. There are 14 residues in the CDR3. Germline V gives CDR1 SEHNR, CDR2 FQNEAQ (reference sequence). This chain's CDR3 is CASSLRTLNTEAFF. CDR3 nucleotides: TGTGCCAGCAGCTTAAGAACATTGAACACTGAAGCTTTCTTT.

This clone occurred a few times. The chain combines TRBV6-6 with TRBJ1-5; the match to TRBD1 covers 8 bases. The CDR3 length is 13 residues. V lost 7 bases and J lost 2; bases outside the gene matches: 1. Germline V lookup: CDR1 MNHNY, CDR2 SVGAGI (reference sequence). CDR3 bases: TGTGCCAGCATGACAGGGGGCAATCAGCCCCAGCATTTT. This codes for CASMTGGNQPQHF.

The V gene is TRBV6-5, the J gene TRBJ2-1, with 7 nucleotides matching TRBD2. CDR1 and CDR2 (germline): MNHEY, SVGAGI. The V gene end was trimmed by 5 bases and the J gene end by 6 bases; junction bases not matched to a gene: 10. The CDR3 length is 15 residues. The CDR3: CASSPPSGSFNEQFF. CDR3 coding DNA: TGTGCCAGCAGTCCGCCTAGCGGCTCTTTCAATGAGCAGTTCTTC.

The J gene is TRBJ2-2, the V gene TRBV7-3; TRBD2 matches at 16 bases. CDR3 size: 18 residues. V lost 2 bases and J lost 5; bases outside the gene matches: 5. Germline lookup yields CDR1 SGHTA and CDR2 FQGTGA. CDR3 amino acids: CASSLLGLAGGPTGELFF. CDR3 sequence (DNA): TGTGCCAGCAGCTTATTGGGACTAGCGGGAGGGCCAACCGGGGAGCTGTTTTTT.

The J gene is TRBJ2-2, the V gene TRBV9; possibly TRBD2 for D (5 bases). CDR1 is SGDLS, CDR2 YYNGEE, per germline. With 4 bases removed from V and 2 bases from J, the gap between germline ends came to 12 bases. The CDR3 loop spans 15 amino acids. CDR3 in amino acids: CASSSGLANTGELFF. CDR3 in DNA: TGTGCCAGCAGCTCCGGCCTAGCTAACACCGGGGAGCTGTTTTTT.

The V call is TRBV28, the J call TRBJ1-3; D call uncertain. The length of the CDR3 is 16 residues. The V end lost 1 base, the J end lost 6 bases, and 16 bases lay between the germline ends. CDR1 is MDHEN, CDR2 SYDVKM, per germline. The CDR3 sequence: CASSLFQIISLNTIYF. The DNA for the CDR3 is TGTGCCAGCAGTTTATTTCAGATTATCAGCTTAAACACCATATATTTT. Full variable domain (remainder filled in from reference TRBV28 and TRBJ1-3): DVKVTQSSRYLVKRTGEKVFLECVQDMDHENMFWYRQDPGLGLRLIYFSYDVKMKEKGDIPEGYSVSREKKERFSLILESASTNQTSMYLCASSLFQIISLNTIYFGEGSWLTVV.

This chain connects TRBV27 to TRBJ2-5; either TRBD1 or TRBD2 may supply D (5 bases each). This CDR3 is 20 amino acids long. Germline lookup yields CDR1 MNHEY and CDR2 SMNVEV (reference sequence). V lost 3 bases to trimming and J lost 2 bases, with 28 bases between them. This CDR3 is CASSFRPPGLAAISQETQYF. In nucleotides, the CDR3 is TGTGCCAGCAGTTTTCGTCCCCCAGGGCTAGCCGCAATCAGTCAAGAGACCCAGTACTTC.

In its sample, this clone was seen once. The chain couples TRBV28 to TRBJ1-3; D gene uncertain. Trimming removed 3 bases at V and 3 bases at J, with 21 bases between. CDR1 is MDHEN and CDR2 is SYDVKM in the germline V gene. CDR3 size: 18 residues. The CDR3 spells CASSLPLSRGLGGNTIYF. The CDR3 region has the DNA TGTGCCAGCAGTTTGCCCCTCTCCCGAGGCTTGGGTGGAAACACCATATATTTT.

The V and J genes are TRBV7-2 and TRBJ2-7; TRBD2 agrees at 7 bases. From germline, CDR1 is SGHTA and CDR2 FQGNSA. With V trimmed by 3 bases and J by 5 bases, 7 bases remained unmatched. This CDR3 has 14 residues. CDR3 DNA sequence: TGTGCCAGCAGCTTGGGCGGGAGAACCCACGAGCAGTACTTC. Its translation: CASSLGGRTHEQYF. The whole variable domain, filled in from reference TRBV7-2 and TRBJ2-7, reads GAGVSQSPSNKVTEKGKDVELRCDPISGHTALYWYRQSLGQGLEFLIYFQGNSAPDKSGLPSDRFSAERTGGSVSTLTIQRTQQEDSAVYLCASSLGGRTHEQYFGPGTRLTVT.

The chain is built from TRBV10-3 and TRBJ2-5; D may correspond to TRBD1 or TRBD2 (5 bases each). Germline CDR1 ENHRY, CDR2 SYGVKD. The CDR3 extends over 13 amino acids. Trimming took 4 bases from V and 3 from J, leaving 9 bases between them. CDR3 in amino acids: CAISVVGEETQYF. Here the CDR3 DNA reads TGTGCCATCAGTGTTGTGGGGGAAGAGACCCAGTACTTC.

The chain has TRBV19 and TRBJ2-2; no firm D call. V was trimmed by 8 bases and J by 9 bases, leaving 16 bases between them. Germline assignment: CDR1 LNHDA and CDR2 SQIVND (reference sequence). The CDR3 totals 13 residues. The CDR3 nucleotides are TGTGCCAGTTTGTCCCCATCCGGCTGGGAGCTGTTTTTT. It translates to CASLSPSGWELFF.

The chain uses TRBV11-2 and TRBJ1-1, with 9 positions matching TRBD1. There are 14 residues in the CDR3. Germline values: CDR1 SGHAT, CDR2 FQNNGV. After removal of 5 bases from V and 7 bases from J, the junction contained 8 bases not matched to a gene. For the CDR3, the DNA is TGTGCCAGCAGCCGGGACAGGGTAAGTGGTGAAGCTTTCTTT. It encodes CASSRDRVSGEAFF.

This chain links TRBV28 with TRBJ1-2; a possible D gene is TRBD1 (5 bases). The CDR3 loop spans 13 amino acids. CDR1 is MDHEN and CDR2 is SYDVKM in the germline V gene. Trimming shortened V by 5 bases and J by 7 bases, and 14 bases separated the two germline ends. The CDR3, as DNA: TGTGCCAGCAGTCGGCAGGGTCTTAGTGGCTACACCTTC. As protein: CASSRQGLSGYTF.

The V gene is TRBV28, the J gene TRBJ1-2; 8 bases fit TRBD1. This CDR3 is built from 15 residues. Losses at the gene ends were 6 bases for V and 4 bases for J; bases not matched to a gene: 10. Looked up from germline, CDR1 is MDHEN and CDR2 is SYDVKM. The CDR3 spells CASRTDRGPSYGYTF. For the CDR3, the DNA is TGTGCCAGCAGAACCGACAGGGGCCCCAGCTATGGCTACACCTTC.

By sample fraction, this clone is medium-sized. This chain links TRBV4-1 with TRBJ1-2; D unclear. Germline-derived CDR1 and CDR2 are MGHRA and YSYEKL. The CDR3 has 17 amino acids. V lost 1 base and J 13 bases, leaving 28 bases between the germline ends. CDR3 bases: TGCGCCAGCAGCCAAGTGGTTAGCAAATTTAAGCTACCTATGCCCACCTTC. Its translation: CASSQVVSKFKLPMPTF.

CDR3 residues: CASSQESPPQTQYF. The CDR3 nucleotides are TGCGCCAGCAGCCAAGAGTCCCCCCCCCAGACCCAGTACTTC. The V and J genes are TRBV4-1 and TRBJ2-5; D is unresolved. Trimming pared 0 bases from V and 6 bases from J, leaving 11 bases between. The V gene's germline CDR1 is MGHRA and CDR2 YSYEKL. The CDR3 runs 14 residues.

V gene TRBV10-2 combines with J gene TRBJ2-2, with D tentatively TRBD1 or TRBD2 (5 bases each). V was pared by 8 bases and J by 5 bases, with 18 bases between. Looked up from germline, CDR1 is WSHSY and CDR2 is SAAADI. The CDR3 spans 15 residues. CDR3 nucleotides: TGCGCCAGCGAACGGGACGCTCCGGGTACCGGGGAGCTGTTTTTT. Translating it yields CASERDAPGTGELFF.

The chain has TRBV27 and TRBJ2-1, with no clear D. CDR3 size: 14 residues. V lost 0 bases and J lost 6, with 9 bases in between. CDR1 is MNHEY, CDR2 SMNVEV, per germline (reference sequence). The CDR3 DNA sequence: TGTGCCAGCAGTTTATCGTATCGGGTCAATGAGCAGTTCTTC. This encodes CASSLSYRVNEQFF.

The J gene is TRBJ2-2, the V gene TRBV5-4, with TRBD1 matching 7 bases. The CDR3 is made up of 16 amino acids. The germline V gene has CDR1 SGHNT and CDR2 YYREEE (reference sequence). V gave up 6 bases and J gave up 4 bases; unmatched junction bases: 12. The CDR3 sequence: CASTVTRGIGTGELFF. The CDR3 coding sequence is TGTGCCAGCACCGTTACCAGGGGGATCGGCACCGGGGAGCTGTTTTTT. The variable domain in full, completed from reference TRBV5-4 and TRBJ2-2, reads ETGVTQSPTHLIKTRGQQVTLRCSSQSGHNTVSWYQQALGQGPQFIFQYYREEENGRGNFPPRFSGLQFPNYSSELNVNALELDDSALYLCASTVTRGIGTGELFFGEGSRLTVL.

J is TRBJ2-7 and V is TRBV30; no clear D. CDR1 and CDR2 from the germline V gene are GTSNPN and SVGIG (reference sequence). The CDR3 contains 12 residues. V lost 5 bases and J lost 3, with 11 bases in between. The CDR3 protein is CAWSDTFYEQYF. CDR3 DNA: TGTGCCTGGTCCGACACCTTCTACGAGCAGTACTTC.

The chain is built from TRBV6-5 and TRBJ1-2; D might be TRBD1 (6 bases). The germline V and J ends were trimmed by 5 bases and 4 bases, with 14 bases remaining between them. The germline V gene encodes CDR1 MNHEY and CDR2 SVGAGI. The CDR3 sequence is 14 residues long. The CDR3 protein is CASSNRDFSYGYTF. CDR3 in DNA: TGTGCCAGCAGTAACAGGGATTTCTCCTATGGCTACACCTTC.

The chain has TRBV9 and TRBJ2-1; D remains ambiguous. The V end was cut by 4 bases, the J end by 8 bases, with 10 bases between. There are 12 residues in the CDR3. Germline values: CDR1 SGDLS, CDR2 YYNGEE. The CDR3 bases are TGTGCCAGCAGCCCAATCGGGTATGAGCAGTTCTTC. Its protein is CASSPIGYEQFF.